These 20 T cell receptor beta chains were sequenced from one sample in a study. TCRdb independently ran MiXCR on the 5' RACE reads; one entry per CDR3 protein. Here the sample spans about 5,300 distinct CDR3 sequences, roughly 38% being singletons. Material: memory CD4+ T cells sorted from blood. The subset is: memory CD4+ T cells, CD4+CD45RO+CD25-. The source is a female donor with breast cancer.

This chain uses TRBV18 with TRBJ2-7; 8 nucleotides align to TRBD2. The ends lost 1 base at V and 2 bases at J; junction bases unmatched: 4. The CDR3 has 15 residues. Germline V gives CDR1 KGHSH, CDR2 LQKENI. CDR3 protein: CASSPRTSGAYEQYF. The CDR3 DNA sequence: TGTGCCAGCTCACCACGCACTAGCGGAGCCTACGAGCAGTACTTC.

This clonotype is medium-sized. J is TRBJ2-5 and V is TRBV18; D not resolved. The CDR3 contains 10 residues. Deletions cut 6 bases from V and 4 bases from J, with 3 bases between. CDR1 and CDR2 from the germline V gene are KGHSH and LQKENI. CDR3 coding DNA: TGTGCCAGCTCCTCAGAGACCCAGTACTTC. Amino acid sequence: CASSSETQYF.

The chain links TRBV4-1 to TRBJ2-1; 8 bases map to TRBD1. V lost 1 base to trimming and J lost 15 bases; unmatched junction nucleotides: 20. The CDR3 totals 17 residues. Germline-derived CDR1 and CDR2 are MGHRA and YSYEKL. DNA of the CDR3: TGCGCCAGCAGCCAAGTTGATATGGGACAGGTCACGGGTAAGCGGTTCTTC. Protein: CASSQVDMGQVTGKRFF.

This clonotype is labeled medium-sized. The CDR3 reads CASSSLAGGNNEQFF. DNA for the CDR3: TGTGCCAGCAGCTCCCTAGCGGGAGGGAACAATGAGCAGTTCTTC. The V and J genes are TRBV5-5 and TRBJ2-1; 12 nucleotides agree with TRBD2. The CDR3 consists of 15 residues. CDR1 is SGHKS and CDR2 is YYEKEE in the germline V gene (reference sequence). After removal of 3 bases from V and 5 bases from J, the junction contained 3 bases not matched to a gene.

This clonotype is medium-sized (0.01 to 0.1%) by share. The chain links TRBV12-3 or TRBV12-4 to TRBJ2-1; TRBD1 or TRBD2 may be the D gene (5 bases each). CDR3 length: 14 amino acids. Trimming took off 5 bases at V and 4 bases at J, with 12 bases between the two ends. CDR3 sequence (DNA): TGTGCCAGCAGTAAGTTGAGGGGATACAATGAGCAGTTCTTC. This translates into CASSKLRGYNEQFF.

The chain carries TRBV20-1 and TRBJ1-5; 8 bases match TRBD1. The V gene end was trimmed by 6 bases and the J gene end by 7 bases; junction bases not matched to a gene: 14. This CDR3 spans 15 amino acids. The V gene's germline CDR1 is DFQATT and CDR2 SNEGSKA (reference sequence). The CDR3 bases are TGCAGTGCCTCCAGACAGGGGATTACACACCAGCCCCAGCATTTT. It is translated as CSASRQGITHQPQHF.

This clonotype qualifies as medium-sized. The rearrangement links TRBV24-1 to TRBJ2-2; 10 bases are a match to TRBD2. V trimming: 6 bases; J trimming: 4 bases; junction bases outside the gene matches: 7. The CDR3 totals 16 residues. Germline V gives CDR1 KGHDR, CDR2 SFDVKD. The CDR3 is CATSPAGGPGTGELFF. The DNA for the CDR3 is TGTGCCACCAGTCCAGCGGGAGGGCCGGGCACCGGGGAGCTGTTTTTT.

This clonotype counts as medium-sized (0.01 to 0.1%). The chain uses TRBV29-1 and TRBJ2-3; a possible D gene is TRBD1 (6 bases). CDR1 and CDR2 (germline): SQVTM, ANQGSEA. The CDR3 extends over 13 amino acids. V lost 8 bases and J 5 bases, leaving 17 bases between the germline ends. CDR3 coding DNA: TGCAGCCCCCGGGTGGGGGCCGGAGATACGCAGTATTTT. Translation: CSPRVGAGDTQYF.

This clonotype is medium-sized within its sample. V gene TRBV28 combines with J gene TRBJ1-3; no reliable D call. Germline V gene lookup returns CDR1 MDHEN and CDR2 SYDVKM. The CDR3 covers 14 residues. The germline V and J ends were trimmed by 10 bases and 0 bases, with 13 bases remaining between them. CDR3 in amino acids: CATQRTSSGNTIYF. The CDR3 DNA reads as TGTGCCACCCAGCGGACGAGCTCTGGAAACACCATATATTTT.

This clonotype counts as medium-sized. The chain employs TRBV6-1 and TRBJ1-1, with D uncertain. The V gene's germline CDR1 is MNHNS and CDR2 SASEGT. The V end was cut by 5 bases, the J end by 4 bases, with 5 bases between. There are 11 residues in the CDR3. The chain's CDR3 is CASSRTTEAFF. CDR3 in DNA: TGTGCCAGCAGTCGGACCACTGAAGCTTTCTTT.

This chain links TRBV7-7 with TRBJ2-6; 10 nucleotides agree with TRBD1. Trimming cost V 5 bases and J 3 bases; bases outside gene matches: 7. This CDR3 has 17 residues. CDR1 SSHAT and CDR2 FNYEAQ come from the germline V gene (reference sequence). The CDR3 spells CASSQGQGQGGANVLTF. The CDR3 DNA reads TGTGCCAGCAGCCAGGGACAGGGGCAGGGTGGGGCCAACGTCCTGACTTTC.

The table lists this clonotype with a few counts. The chain uses TRBV12-3 or TRBV12-4 and TRBJ2-1; 12 nucleotides line up with TRBD2. The V and J ends lost 8 bases and 7 bases, in that order; junction bases with no gene match: 6. This CDR3 contains 14 residues. CDR3 region: CASGLTSGRNEQFF. The CDR3 DNA sequence: TGTGCCAGCGGTCTGACTAGCGGGAGAAATGAGCAGTTCTTC.

This clonotype showed up many times. The gene calls are TRBV20-1 and TRBJ2-1; D call uncertain. CDR1 is DFQATT, CDR2 SNEGSKA, per germline (reference sequence). V was clipped by 3 bases and J by 2 bases, with 11 bases between them. The CDR3 has 14 amino acids. The chain's CDR3 is CSASGSSTYNEQFF. The CDR3 nucleotides read TGCAGTGCTAGCGGGTCATCAACCTACAATGAGCAGTTCTTC.

This clonotype was observed a handful of times. This chain links TRBV5-4 with TRBJ2-1, with TRBD2 matching over 8 bases. The CDR3 has 16 residues. Germline values: CDR1 SGHNT, CDR2 YYREEE (reference sequence). Unmatched junction bases numbered 4, after V lost 0 bases and J lost 2 bases. Here the CDR3 reads CASSLGGGGTYNEQFF. The CDR3 nucleotides read TGTGCCAGCAGCTTGGGCGGCGGGGGGACCTACAATGAGCAGTTCTTC.

This clonotype was observed once. A much larger clonotype is one base distant, so this may be a read error. This CDR3 is missing its conserved last phenylalanine or tryptophan, likely due to a read error. The CDR3 DNA reads as TGTGCCAGTAGTGCCTCTATCGGGCCCTACAATGAGCAGTTCTCC. This encodes CASSASIGPYNEQFS. The chain links TRBV19 to TRBJ2-1; the D is unclear. From germline, CDR1 is LNHDA and CDR2 SQIVND (reference sequence). V lost 5 bases, J lost 2 bases, and 13 bases lay in between. The CDR3 contains 15 residues.

J is TRBJ1-2 and V is TRBV2; possibly TRBD1 for D (6 bases). CDR1 is SNHLY and CDR2 is FYNNEI in the germline V gene. The CDR3 has 12 amino acids. V was clipped by 6 bases and J by 3 bases, with 8 bases between them. Here the CDR3 reads CASSRQDYGYTF. CDR3 bases: TGTGCCAGCAGCCGACAGGACTATGGCTACACCTTC.

CDR3 region: CSALGASGGYEQYF. As DNA, the CDR3 is TGCAGTGCCCTTGGGGCTAGCGGGGGATACGAGCAGTACTTC. This chain joins TRBV20-1 and TRBJ2-7; TRBD2 aligns across 10 bases. V gave up 6 bases and J gave up 4 bases; unmatched junction bases: 9. CDR1 and CDR2 (germline): DFQATT, SNEGSKA (reference sequence). This CDR3 has 14 amino acids.

This chain uses TRBV6-5 with TRBJ1-5; the match to TRBD1 covers 7 bases. Germline V gene data show CDR1 as MNHEY and CDR2 as SVGAGI. V lost 5 bases, J lost 0 bases, and 4 bases stayed unmatched. The CDR3 is 15 amino acids. The CDR3 DNA follows: TGTGCCAGCAGTAGGGACAGCAATAGCAATCAGCCCCAGCATTTT. Encoded protein: CASSRDSNSNQPQHF.

This clonotype was counted only a few times. V gene TRBV7-2 combines with J gene TRBJ2-5; 12 bases align to TRBD2. The length of the CDR3 is 16 residues. With 3 bases clipped from V and 2 bases from J, the junction kept 4 bases outside the gene matches. Looked up from germline, CDR1 is SGHTA and CDR2 is FQGNSA. The CDR3 spells CASSFLAGGGQETQYF. Written as DNA, the CDR3 is TGTGCCAGCAGCTTCCTAGCGGGAGGGGGTCAAGAGACCCAGTACTTC.

Sample share makes this clonotype medium-sized. The chain joins TRBV4-1 to TRBJ2-2; D remains unclear. V lost 1 base to trimming and J lost 6 bases, with 18 bases between them. Germline V lookup: CDR1 MGHRA, CDR2 YSYEKL. The CDR3 consists of 17 residues. The CDR3 here is CASSQVSSQKLAGELFF. CDR3 DNA sequence: TGCGCCAGCAGCCAAGTCTCGTCCCAGAAATTAGCCGGGGAGCTGTTTTTT.